These 28 T cell receptor beta chains share one sample of origin, sequenced in a study of cytomegalovirus exposure and HLA in healthy donors. PCR used 60 Vbeta primers and 13 Jbeta primers. Sequencing was performed with immunoSEQ multiplex PCR; in TCRdb, only in-frame clones are kept and a portion is missing. This repertoire shows more than 80,000 clones, 65% to 85% found once; its top ten account for around 3.2%. The specimen was PBMCs. These receptors came from a female donor in good health and CMV-seropositive.

This clone was observed once. The chain carries TRBV9 and TRBJ1-2; 11 bases line up with TRBD1. The CDR3 loop spans 14 amino acids. V dropped 6 bases and J dropped 2; count of bases not matched to a gene: 3. CDR1 is SGDLS and CDR2 is YYNGEE in the germline V gene. The CDR3 protein is CASTGTGGNYGYTF. The DNA for the CDR3 is TGTGCCAGCACCGGGACAGGGGGAAACTATGGCTACACCTTC.

This clone appeared a single time. The chain combines TRBV25-1 with TRBJ1-2; D unresolved. This CDR3 is 12 amino acids long. The V gene's germline CDR1 is MGHDK and CDR2 SYGVNS. V was trimmed by 6 bases and J by 8 bases, leaving 13 bases between them. DNA of the CDR3: TGTGCCAGCAGAGGAGCACCCCCCGGCTACACCTTC. Protein sequence: CASRGAPPGYTF.

The chain couples TRBV29-1 to TRBJ1-2, with D possibly being TRBD1 (5 bases). Trimming cost V 2 bases and J 6 bases, with 19 bases left between them. This CDR3 region has 15 residues. CDR1 and CDR2 from the germline V gene are SQVTM and ANQGSEA. The CDR3 DNA reads TGCAGCGTTGAATCTTCAGGGTCGAGTCGAAATGGCTACACCTTC. Translated, it gives CSVESSGSSRNGYTF.

The table lists this clone with a few counts. The chain employs TRBV4-3 and TRBJ2-3, with 13 nucleotides matching TRBD2. From germline, CDR1 is LGHNA and CDR2 YSLEER. The J segment lost 2 bases and the V segment lost 0 bases, leaving 8 bases of the junction unmatched. The CDR3 totals 19 residues. CDR3 sequence (DNA): TGCGCCAGCAGCCAAGATACCCCGACTAGCGGGGGGAACACAGATACGCAGTATTTT. It translates to CASSQDTPTSGGNTDTQYF.

The chain recombines TRBV28 with TRBJ2-7, with 12 bases matching TRBD1. V trimming: 3 bases; J trimming: 3 bases; junction bases outside the gene matches: 6. The CDR3 length is 16 residues. Germline V gene sequence: CDR1 MDHEN, CDR2 SYDVKM. CDR3 sequence: CASSFVGQGAYYEQYF. Written as DNA, the CDR3 is TGTGCCAGCAGTTTTGTGGGACAGGGGGCCTACTACGAGCAGTACTTC.

The chain carries TRBV7-3 and TRBJ1-1; 7 bases are a match to TRBD1. With 3 bases clipped from V and 0 bases from J, the junction kept 1 base outside the gene matches. From germline, CDR1 is SGHTA and CDR2 FQGTGA. The CDR3 extends over 14 amino acids. This CDR3 reads CASSFQGVNTEAFF. The CDR3 coding sequence is TGTGCCAGCAGCTTCCAGGGGGTGAACACTGAAGCTTTCTTT.

The rearrangement links TRBV5-1 to TRBJ2-1, with D possibly TRBD1 on 6 matching bases. Germline lookup yields CDR1 SGHRS and CDR2 YFSETQ. V was shortened by 3 bases and J by 8 bases, with 12 bases between the two germline ends. This CDR3 is 13 amino acids long. The CDR3 reads CASSWDNRDEQFF. The CDR3 nucleotides read TGCGCCAGCAGCTGGGACAACCGGGATGAGCAGTTCTTC.

The CDR3 here is CASSQDYRQAGAKNIQYF. The CDR3 DNA follows: TGCGCCAGCAGCCAAGATTATAGACAGGCTGGAGCCAAAAACATTCAGTACTTC. The chain carries TRBV4-1 and TRBJ2-4, with D possibly matching TRBD1 (6 bases). Trimming removed 0 bases from V and 0 bases from J, with 15 bases in between. The CDR3 spans 18 residues. Germline CDR1 MGHRA, CDR2 YSYEKL.

The chain carries TRBV7-9 and TRBJ2-7, with D perhaps matching TRBD2 (6 bases). This CDR3 spans 13 amino acids. Trimming stripped 2 bases from V and 6 bases from J, with 11 bases between. Per germline, CDR1 SEHNR and CDR2 FQNEAQ (reference sequence). The DNA for the CDR3 is TGTGCCAGCAGCTTACCGGGGGTTCCCGAGCAGTACTTC. Its translation: CASSLPGVPEQYF.

This chain links TRBV7-6 with TRBJ2-5, with a possible D match to TRBD1 (5 bases). This CDR3 has 14 amino acids. Germline V gene sequence: CDR1 SGHVS, CDR2 FNYEAQ. V was trimmed by 2 bases and J by 0 bases, leaving 7 bases between them. The CDR3 is CASSLLGDQETQYF. For the CDR3, the DNA is TGTGCCAGCAGCTTATTAGGGGACCAAGAGACCCAGTACTTC.

This clone was detected a few times. V is TRBV28 and J is TRBJ2-7; 8 bases match TRBD2. In germline, CDR1 is MDHEN, CDR2 SYDVKM. V lost 7 bases, J lost 0 bases, and 8 bases stayed unmatched. CDR3 length equals 15 residues. In nucleotides, the CDR3 is TGTGCCAGCACTGTTGGGGCGGGAGGCTCCTACGAGCAGTACTTC. This sequence encodes CASTVGAGGSYEQYF. Looking up the rest from reference TRBV28 and TRBJ2-7 gives the full variable domain: DVKVTQSSRYLVKRTGEKVFLECVQDMDHENMFWYRQDPGLGLRLIYFSYDVKMKEKGDIPEGYSVSREKKERFSLILESASTNQTSMYLCASTVGAGGSYEQYFGPGTRLTVT.

In the case of this clone: Mismatch with germline at one junction end may stem from a read error. The chain couples TRBV10-3 to TRBJ1-2; D gene uncertain. The CDR3 has 11 amino acids. Germline V gene sequence: CDR1 ENHRY, CDR2 SYGVKD. The CDR3 nucleotides are TGTGCCATCAGTGAAGGAGGATTGTTTCTCTTC. Protein sequence: CAISEGGLFLF.

The chain employs TRBV7-9 and TRBJ1-4, with TRBD1 as a possible D gene (6 bases). V shed 1 base and J shed 5 bases, with 8 bases lying between them. The CDR3 extends over 14 amino acids. Germline CDR1 SEHNR, CDR2 FQNEAQ (reference sequence). The CDR3 loop reads CASSLGGTNEKLFF. Here the CDR3 DNA reads TGTGCCAGCAGCTTAGGGGGGACAAATGAAAAACTGTTTTTT.

V is TRBV6-1 and J is TRBJ2-2, with unresolved D. The ends were cut back, 6 bases at V and 2 bases at J, with 13 bases in the middle. The CDR3 sequence is 15 residues long. The germline CDR1 and CDR2 sequences are MNHNS and SASEGT. CDR3 bases: TGTGCCAGCAGCGCGCGGTTAAGCAACACCGGGGAGCTGTTTTTT. Amino acids: CASSARLSNTGELFF.

J is TRBJ2-7 and V is TRBV28, with 7 bases lining up with TRBD1. Germline V gene sequence: CDR1 MDHEN, CDR2 SYDVKM. V lost 9 bases to trimming and J lost 3 bases; unmatched junction nucleotides: 11. There are 14 residues in the CDR3. The CDR3 reads CASYRGTGNYEQYF. CDR3 nucleotides: TGTGCCAGTTACAGGGGCACGGGTAACTACGAGCAGTACTTC.

This clone was picked up a small number of times. This rearrangement joins TRBV4-3 to TRBJ1-1, with TRBD1 identical over 11 bases. CDR1 is LGHNA and CDR2 is YSLEER in the germline V gene. V was pared by 4 bases and J by 8 bases, with 0 bases of the junction left unmatched. The CDR3 has 12 residues. Written as DNA, the CDR3 is TGCGCCAGCAGCCGGACAGGGGGCGAAGCTTTCTTT. Protein sequence: CASSRTGGEAFF.

The chain combines TRBV7-8 with TRBJ1-5; D is unresolved. The CDR3 runs to 17 residues. Trimming took off 6 bases at V and 1 base at J, with 19 bases between the two ends. The V gene's germline CDR1 is SGHVS and CDR2 FQNEAQ. This CDR3 reads CASRRNGGTGSNQPQHF. The DNA for the CDR3 is TGTGCCAGCAGACGAAACGGCGGAACGGGGAGCAATCAGCCCCAGCATTTT.

In this sample, this clone turned up once. The chain recombines TRBV4-3 with TRBJ2-1, with 12 bases lining up with TRBD1. This CDR3 comprises 15 residues. The germline V gene has CDR1 LGHNA and CDR2 YSLEER. J was trimmed by 8 bases and V by 2 bases; bases with no gene match: 4. CDR3 bases: TGCGCCAGCAGCCAACCGGGACAGGGGGCTGATGAGCAGTTCTTC. Its protein is CASSQPGQGADEQFF.

The rearrangement uses TRBV20-1 and TRBJ2-3, with TRBD2 matching 9 bases. The CDR3 has 11 residues. Trimming at V came to 6 bases and at J to 11 bases, leaving 6 bases not matched to a gene. Germline V gene sequence: CDR1 DFQATT, CDR2 SNEGSKA (reference sequence). The DNA for the CDR3 is TGCAGTGCCCCTAGCGGGGTCCTGCAGTATTTT. The encoded protein is CSAPSGVLQYF.

V gene TRBV30 combines with J gene TRBJ1-6; TRBD1 matches 10 bases. The CDR3 runs to 14 residues. Germline trimming cut 5 bases from V and 5 bases from J; bases unmatched to any gene: 3. Germline V gene lookup returns CDR1 GTSNPN and CDR2 SVGIG (reference sequence). CDR3 protein: CAWRTGGNNSPLHF. The CDR3 DNA is TGTGCCTGGCGGACAGGGGGTAATAATTCACCCCTCCACTTT. Together with reference TRBV30 and TRBJ1-6, the CDR3 gives the full variable domain: SQTIHQWPATLVQPVGSPLSLECTVEGTSNPNLYWYRQAAGRGLQLLFYSVGIGQISSEVPQNLSASRPQDRQFILSSKKLLLSDSGFYLCAWRTGGNNSPLHFGNGTRLTVT.

This chain joins TRBV21-1 and TRBJ1-6; no check of the table's D call, TRBD1, against the DNA was made. TRBV21-1 is reported as a pseudogene. The CDR3 is made up of 15 amino acids. In nucleotides, the CDR3 is TGTGCCAGCAGGACACCGAGCTCCTATAATTCACCCCTCCACTTT. This gives the protein CASRTPSSYNSPLHF.

A few counts support this clone. This chain joins TRBV30 and TRBJ1-5, with a tentative D call TRBD1 (5 bases). CDR1 and CDR2 (germline): GTSNPN, SVGIG (reference sequence). This CDR3 is built from 14 residues. The ends were cut back, 2 bases at V and 1 base at J, with 9 bases in the middle. The CDR3 here is CAWSMGRSNQPQHF. The CDR3 DNA reads as TGTGCCTGGAGTATGGGGCGCAGCAATCAGCCCCAGCATTTT.

The J gene is TRBJ2-1, the V gene TRBV4-3, with 9 positions matching TRBD2. Germline values: CDR1 LGHNA, CDR2 YSLEER. The CDR3 is 16 amino acids. V lost 0 bases and J lost 4; bases outside the gene matches: 4. CDR3 region: CASSQEVSGGYNEQFF. The CDR3 DNA reads TGCGCCAGCAGCCAAGAGGTTAGCGGGGGTTACAATGAGCAGTTCTTC.

This chain connects TRBV30 to TRBJ2-7; 8 bases agree with TRBD1. CDR1 and CDR2 from the germline V gene are GTSNPN and SVGIG (reference sequence). The CDR3 contains 13 residues. V shed 4 bases and J 3 bases; nucleotides not matched to a gene: 5. The CDR3 region is CAWTDRGNYEQYF. In DNA form, the CDR3 reads TGTGCCTGGACTGACAGGGGCAACTACGAGCAGTACTTC.

This chain connects TRBV2 to TRBJ2-7, with 9 nucleotides matching TRBD1. This CDR3 is 13 amino acids long. Looked up from germline, CDR1 is SNHLY and CDR2 is FYNNEI. Germline trimming cut 7 bases from V and 5 bases from J; bases unmatched to any gene: 6. CDR3 amino acids: CASIRDRANEQYF. For the CDR3, the DNA is TGTGCCAGCATCCGGGACAGGGCCAACGAGCAGTACTTC. Together with reference TRBV2 and TRBJ2-7, the CDR3 gives the full variable domain: EPEVTQTPSHQVTQMGQEVILRCVPISNHLYFYWYRQILGQKVEFLVSFYNNEISEKSEIFDDQFSVERPDGSNFTLKIRSTKLEDSAMYFCASIRDRANEQYFGPGTRLTVT.

The sample holds a few counts of this clone. The chain joins TRBV19 to TRBJ2-7, with TRBD2 matching over 7 bases. Germline CDR1 and CDR2: LNHDA and SQIVND (reference sequence). V shed 5 bases and J 3 bases; nucleotides not matched to a gene: 7. The CDR3 sequence is 14 residues long. The CDR3 bases are TGTGCCAGTAGTCCGGGACTAAACCACTACGAGCAGTACTTC. As protein: CASSPGLNHYEQYF.

This chain uses TRBV28 with TRBJ1-2; 10 positions match TRBD1. Germline V gene lookup returns CDR1 MDHEN and CDR2 SYDVKM. V lost 8 bases and J lost 8; bases outside the gene matches: 8. The CDR3 totals 13 residues. The CDR3 reads CASGTGAIRGYTF. The CDR3 nucleotides read TGTGCCAGCGGGACAGGGGCCATTAGGGGCTACACCTTC.

The genes are TRBV28 and TRBJ2-7; 11 positions match TRBD2. The CDR3 extends over 17 amino acids. The ends lost 5 bases at V and 3 bases at J; junction bases unmatched: 12. Germline CDR1 MDHEN, CDR2 SYDVKM. For the CDR3, the DNA is TGTGCCAGCAGTCCCGACAGGGAACTAGCGGGGGTCTACGAGCAGTACTTC. This codes for CASSPDRELAGVYEQYF.